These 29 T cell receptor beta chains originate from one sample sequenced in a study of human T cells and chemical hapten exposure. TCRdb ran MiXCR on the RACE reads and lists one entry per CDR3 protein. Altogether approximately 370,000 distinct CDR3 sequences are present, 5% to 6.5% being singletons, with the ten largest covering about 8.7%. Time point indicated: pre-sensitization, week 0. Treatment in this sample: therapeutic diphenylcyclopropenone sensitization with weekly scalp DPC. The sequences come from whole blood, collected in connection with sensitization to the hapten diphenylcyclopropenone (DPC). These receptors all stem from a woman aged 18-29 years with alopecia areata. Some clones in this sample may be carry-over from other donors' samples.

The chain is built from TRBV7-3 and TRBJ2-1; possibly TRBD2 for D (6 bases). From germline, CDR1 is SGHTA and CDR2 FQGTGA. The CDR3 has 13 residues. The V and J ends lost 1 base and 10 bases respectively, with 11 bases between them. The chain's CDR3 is CASSLNGGREQFF. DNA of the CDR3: TGTGCCAGCAGCTTAAACGGGGGACGGGAGCAGTTCTTC.

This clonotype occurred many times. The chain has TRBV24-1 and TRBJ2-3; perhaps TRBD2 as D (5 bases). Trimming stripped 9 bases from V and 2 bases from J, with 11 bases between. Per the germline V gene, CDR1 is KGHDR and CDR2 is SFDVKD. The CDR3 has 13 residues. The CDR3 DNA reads TGTGCCACCGAGGGCCAATCCACAGATACGCAGTATTTT. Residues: CATEGQSTDTQYF.

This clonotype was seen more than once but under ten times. CDR3 protein: CASSFSLLEKLFF. The CDR3 region has the DNA TGTGCCAGCAGCTTTAGTCTTCTTGAAAAACTGTTTTTT. This chain joins TRBV5-5 and TRBJ1-4; D is undetermined. Germline CDR1 is SGHKS and CDR2 is YYEKEE (reference sequence). V dropped 2 bases and J dropped 7 bases, with 9 bases sitting between them. The CDR3 is 13 residues long.

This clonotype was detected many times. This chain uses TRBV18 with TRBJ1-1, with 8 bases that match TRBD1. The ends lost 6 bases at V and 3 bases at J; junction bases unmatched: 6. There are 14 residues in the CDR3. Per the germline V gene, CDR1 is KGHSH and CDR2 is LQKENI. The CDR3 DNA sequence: TGTGCCAGCTCGCGCGGGACAGGCGACACTGAAGCTTTCTTT. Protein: CASSRGTGDTEAFF.

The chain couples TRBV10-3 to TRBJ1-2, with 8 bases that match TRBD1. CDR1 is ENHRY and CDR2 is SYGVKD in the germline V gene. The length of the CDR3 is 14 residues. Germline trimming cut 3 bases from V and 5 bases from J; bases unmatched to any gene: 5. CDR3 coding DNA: TGTGCCATCAGTGAAGCAGACAGGGGTTATGGCTACACCTTC. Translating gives CAISEADRGYGYTF.

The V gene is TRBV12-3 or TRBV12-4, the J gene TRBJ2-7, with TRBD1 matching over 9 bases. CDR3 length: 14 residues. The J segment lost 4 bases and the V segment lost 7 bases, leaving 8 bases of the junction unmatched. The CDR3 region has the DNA TGTGCCAGCACCTCTGGGACAGGGTCTTACGAGCAGTACTTC. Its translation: CASTSGTGSYEQYF.

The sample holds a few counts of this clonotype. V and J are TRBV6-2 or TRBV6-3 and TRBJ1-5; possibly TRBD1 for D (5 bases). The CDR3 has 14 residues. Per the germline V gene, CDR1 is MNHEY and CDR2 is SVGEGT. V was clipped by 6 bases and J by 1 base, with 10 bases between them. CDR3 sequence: CASSLTASNQPQHF. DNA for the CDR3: TGTGCCAGCAGCTTGACAGCCAGCAATCAGCCCCAGCATTTT.

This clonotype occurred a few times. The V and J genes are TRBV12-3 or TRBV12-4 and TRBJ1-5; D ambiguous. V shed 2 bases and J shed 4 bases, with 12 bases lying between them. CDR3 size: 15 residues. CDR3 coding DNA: TGTGCCAGCAGTTTAAGGCGGCAGCCAAATCAGCCCCAGCATTTT. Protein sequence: CASSLRRQPNQPQHF.

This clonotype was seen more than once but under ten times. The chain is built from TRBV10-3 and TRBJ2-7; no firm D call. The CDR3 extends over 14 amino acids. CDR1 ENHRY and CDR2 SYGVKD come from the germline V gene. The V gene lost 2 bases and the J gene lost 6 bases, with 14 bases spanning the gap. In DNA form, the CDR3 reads TGTGCCATCAGTGAGCGTGTGGCTCTATCCGAGCAGTACTTC. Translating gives CAISERVALSEQYF.

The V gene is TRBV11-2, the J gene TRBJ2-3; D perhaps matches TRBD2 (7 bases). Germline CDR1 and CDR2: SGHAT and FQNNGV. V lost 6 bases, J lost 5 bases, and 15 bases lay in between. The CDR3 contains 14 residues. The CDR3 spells CASRLPRGGDTQYF. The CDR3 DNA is TGTGCCAGCAGACTCCCGAGGGGGGGAGATACGCAGTATTTT.

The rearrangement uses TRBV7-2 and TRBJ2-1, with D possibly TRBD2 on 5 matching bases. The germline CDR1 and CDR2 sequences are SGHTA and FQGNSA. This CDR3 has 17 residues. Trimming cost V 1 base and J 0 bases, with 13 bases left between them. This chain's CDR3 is CASSLGLASPSYNEQFF. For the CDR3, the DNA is TGTGCCAGCAGCTTAGGTCTGGCTAGCCCCTCCTACAATGAGCAGTTCTTC.

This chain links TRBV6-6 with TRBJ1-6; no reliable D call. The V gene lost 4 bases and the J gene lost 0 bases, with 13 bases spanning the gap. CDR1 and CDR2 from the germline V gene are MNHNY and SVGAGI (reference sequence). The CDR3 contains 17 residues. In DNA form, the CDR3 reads TGTGCCAGCAGTTCCTCAGAACGAAGCTCCTATAATTCACCCCTCCACTTT. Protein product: CASSSSERSSYNSPLHF.

CDR3 DNA: TGTGCCAGCAGCGTCGGTCAGAGGGATTACGAGCAGTACTTC. Protein product: CASSVGQRDYEQYF. This chain links TRBV9 with TRBJ2-7; possible D gene TRBD2, 5 bases. The germline gives CDR1 SGDLS, CDR2 YYNGEE. The V and J ends lost 2 bases and 4 bases respectively, with 13 bases between them. The CDR3 extends over 14 amino acids.

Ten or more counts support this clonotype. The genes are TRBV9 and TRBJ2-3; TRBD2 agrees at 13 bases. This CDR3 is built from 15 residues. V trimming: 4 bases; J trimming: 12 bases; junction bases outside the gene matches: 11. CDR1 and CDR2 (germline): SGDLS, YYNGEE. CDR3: CASSTTSGGLSHQYF. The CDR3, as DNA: TGTGCCAGCAGCACGACTAGCGGGGGGCTGTCGCACCAGTATTTT.

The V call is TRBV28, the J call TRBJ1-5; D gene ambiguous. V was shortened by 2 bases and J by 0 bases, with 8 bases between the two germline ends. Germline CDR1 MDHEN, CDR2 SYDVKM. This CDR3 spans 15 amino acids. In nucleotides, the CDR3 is TGTGCCAGCAGTTTAAAGGAGACTAGCAATCAGCCCCAGCATTTT. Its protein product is CASSLKETSNQPQHF.

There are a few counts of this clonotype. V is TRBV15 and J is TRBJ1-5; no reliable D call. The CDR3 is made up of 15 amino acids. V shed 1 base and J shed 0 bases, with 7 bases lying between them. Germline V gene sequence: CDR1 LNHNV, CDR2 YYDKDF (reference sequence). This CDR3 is CATSRGIYSNQPQHF. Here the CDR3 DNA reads TGTGCCACCAGCAGAGGGATTTATAGCAATCAGCCCCAGCATTTT. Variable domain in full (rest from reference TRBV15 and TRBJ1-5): DAMVIQNPRYQVTQFGKPVTLSCSQTLNHNVMYWYQQKSSQAPKLLFHYYDKDFNNEADTPDNFQSRRPNTSFCFLDIRSPGLGDTAMYLCATSRGIYSNQPQHFGDGTRLSIL.

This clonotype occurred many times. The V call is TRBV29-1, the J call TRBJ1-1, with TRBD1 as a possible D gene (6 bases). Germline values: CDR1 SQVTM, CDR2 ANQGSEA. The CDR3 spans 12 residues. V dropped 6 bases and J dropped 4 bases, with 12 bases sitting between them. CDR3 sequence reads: CSVGGQGTEAFF. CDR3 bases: TGCAGCGTGGGGGGCCAGGGCACTGAAGCTTTCTTT.

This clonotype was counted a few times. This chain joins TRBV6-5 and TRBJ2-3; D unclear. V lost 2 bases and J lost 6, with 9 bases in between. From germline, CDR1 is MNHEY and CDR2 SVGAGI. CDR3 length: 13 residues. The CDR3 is CASSYPRADTQYF. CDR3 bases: TGTGCCAGCAGTTACCCACGCGCCGATACGCAGTATTTT.

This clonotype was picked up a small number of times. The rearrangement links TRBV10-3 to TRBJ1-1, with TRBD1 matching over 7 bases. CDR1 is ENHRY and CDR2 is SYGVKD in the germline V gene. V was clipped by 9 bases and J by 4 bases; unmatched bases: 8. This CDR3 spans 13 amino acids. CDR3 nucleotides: TGTGCCATTCGACAGGGACCCGCCACTGAAGCTTTCTTT. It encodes CAIRQGPATEAFF.

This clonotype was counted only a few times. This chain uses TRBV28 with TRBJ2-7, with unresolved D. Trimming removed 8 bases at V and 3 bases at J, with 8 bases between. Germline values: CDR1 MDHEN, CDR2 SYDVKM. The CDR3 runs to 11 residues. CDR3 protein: CASATDYEQYF. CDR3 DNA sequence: TGTGCCAGCGCCACAGACTACGAGCAGTACTTC.

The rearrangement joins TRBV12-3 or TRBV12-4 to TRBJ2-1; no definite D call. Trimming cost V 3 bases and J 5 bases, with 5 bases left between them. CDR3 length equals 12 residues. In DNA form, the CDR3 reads TGTGCCAGCAGTTTTGGTAACAATGAGCAGTTCTTC. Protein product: CASSFGNNEQFF.

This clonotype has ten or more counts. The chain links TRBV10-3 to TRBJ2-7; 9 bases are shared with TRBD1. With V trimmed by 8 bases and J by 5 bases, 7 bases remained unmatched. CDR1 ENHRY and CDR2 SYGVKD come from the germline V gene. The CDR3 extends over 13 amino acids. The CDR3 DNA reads TGTGCCATCCAGGGACAGGGTCGCCACGAGCAGTACTTC. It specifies CAIQGQGRHEQYF.

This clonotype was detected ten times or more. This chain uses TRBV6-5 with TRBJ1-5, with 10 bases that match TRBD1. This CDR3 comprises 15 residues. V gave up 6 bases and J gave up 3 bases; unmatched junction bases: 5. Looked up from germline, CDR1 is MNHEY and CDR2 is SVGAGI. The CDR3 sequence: CASRDGTGDNQPQHF. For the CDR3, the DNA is TGTGCCAGCAGGGACGGGACAGGGGACAATCAGCCCCAGCATTTT.

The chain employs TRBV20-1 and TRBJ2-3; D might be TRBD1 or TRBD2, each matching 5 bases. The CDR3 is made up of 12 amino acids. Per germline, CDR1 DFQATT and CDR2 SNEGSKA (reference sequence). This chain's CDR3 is CGWGSSTDTQYF. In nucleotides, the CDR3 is TGCGGGTGGGGGTCTAGCACAGATACGCAGTATTTT.

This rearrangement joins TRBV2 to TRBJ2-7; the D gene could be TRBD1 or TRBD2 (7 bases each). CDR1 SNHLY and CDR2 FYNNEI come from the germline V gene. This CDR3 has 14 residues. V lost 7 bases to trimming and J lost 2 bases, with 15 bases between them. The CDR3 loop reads CASKGGTATYEQYF. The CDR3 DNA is TGTGCCAGCAAGGGGGGGACAGCCACCTACGAGCAGTACTTC.

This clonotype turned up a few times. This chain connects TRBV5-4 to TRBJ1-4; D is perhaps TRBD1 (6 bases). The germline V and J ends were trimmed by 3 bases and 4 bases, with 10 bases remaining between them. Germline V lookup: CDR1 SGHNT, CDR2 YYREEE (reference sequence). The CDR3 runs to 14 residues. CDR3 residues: CASSSDRYNEKLFF. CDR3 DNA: TGTGCCAGCAGCTCGGACAGATATAATGAAAAACTGTTTTTT.

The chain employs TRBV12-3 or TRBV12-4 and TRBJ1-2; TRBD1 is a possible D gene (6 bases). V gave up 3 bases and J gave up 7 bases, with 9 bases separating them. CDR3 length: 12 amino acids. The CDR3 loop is CASSFTGTGYTF. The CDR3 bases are TGTGCCAGCAGTTTTACAGGGACTGGCTACACCTTC.

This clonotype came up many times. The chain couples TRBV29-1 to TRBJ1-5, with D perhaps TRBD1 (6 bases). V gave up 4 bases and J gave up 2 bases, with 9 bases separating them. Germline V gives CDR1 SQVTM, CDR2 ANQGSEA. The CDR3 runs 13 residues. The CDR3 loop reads CSVAQGRNQPQHF. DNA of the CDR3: TGCAGCGTTGCACAGGGTCGCAATCAGCCCCAGCATTTT. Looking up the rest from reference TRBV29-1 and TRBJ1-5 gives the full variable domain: SAVISQKPSRDICQRGTSLTIQCQVDSQVTMMFWYRQQPGQSLTLIATANQGSEATYESGFVIDKFPISRPNLTFSTLTVSNMSPEDSSIYLCSVAQGRNQPQHFGDGTRLSIL.

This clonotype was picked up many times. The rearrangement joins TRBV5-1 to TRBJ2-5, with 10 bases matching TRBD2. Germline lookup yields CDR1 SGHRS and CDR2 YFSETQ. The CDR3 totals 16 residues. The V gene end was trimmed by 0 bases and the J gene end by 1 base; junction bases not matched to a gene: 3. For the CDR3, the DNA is TGCGCCAGCAGCTTGGTCTCTAGCGGGGGCCAAGAGACCCAGTACTTC. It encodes CASSLVSSGGQETQYF.